The next 21 T cell receptor beta chains were all read from a single sample in a study of immune evolution from preneoplasia to lung adenocarcinoma. Repertoires were generated with immunoSEQ multiplex PCR, while TCRdb's copy carries only in-frame clones and drops some. The sample holds tens of thousands of clones, roughly 80% seen once. Sequencing was done on a sample of FFPE invasive lung adenocarcinoma tissue. The receptors were gathered from a person between 55 and 69 years old with lung adenocarcinoma.

The gene calls are TRBV7-2 and TRBJ2-1, with 8 bases identical to TRBD2. The CDR3 loop spans 14 amino acids. Germline lookup yields CDR1 SGHTA and CDR2 FQGNSA. The V and J ends lost 5 bases and 7 bases, in that order; junction bases with no gene match: 7. This chain's CDR3 is CASSPDPGGNEQFF. CDR3 bases: TGTGCCAGCAGCCCAGACCCGGGGGGGAATGAGCAGTTCTTC.

CDR3 nucleotide sequence: TGTGCCAGCAGTGCTGACTACAACACTGAAGCTTTCTTT. This translates into CASSADYNTEAFF. The chain is built from TRBV2 and TRBJ1-1, with D uncertain. From germline, CDR1 is SNHLY and CDR2 FYNNEI. The V end was cut by 4 bases, the J end by 2 bases, with 8 bases between. The CDR3 totals 13 residues.

The V and J genes are TRBV19 and TRBJ2-1, with 7 bases lining up with TRBD2. With V trimmed by 7 bases and J by 2 bases, 11 bases remained unmatched. The CDR3 is 16 amino acids. CDR1 LNHDA and CDR2 SQIVND come from the germline V gene (reference sequence). The CDR3 coding sequence is TGTGCCAGTATCCCCTCCGGGACTACAACCTACAATGAGCAGTTCTTC. This translates into CASIPSGTTTYNEQFF.

This chain joins TRBV15 and TRBJ2-7; D unresolved. Trimming cost V 2 bases and J 7 bases, with 6 bases left between them. This CDR3 spans 11 amino acids. Germline V gene data show CDR1 as LNHNV and CDR2 as YYDKDF (reference sequence). The CDR3 sequence: CATSRLGEQYF. CDR3 nucleotide sequence: TGTGCCACCAGCAGACTGGGGGAGCAGTACTTC.

V gene TRBV27 combines with J gene TRBJ2-7; 10 bases are shared with TRBD1. J lost 6 bases, V lost 4 bases, and 15 bases had no gene match. The germline V gene has CDR1 MNHEY and CDR2 SMNVEV (reference sequence). CDR3 length: 17 amino acids. CDR3 bases: TGTGCCAGCAGTTCTCAGGGGGGCATCCGGGACAGGGGCGAGCAGTACTTC. It encodes CASSSQGGIRDRGEQYF.

V gene TRBV7-9 combines with J gene TRBJ2-1; D is ambiguous. The V end was cut by 1 base, the J end by 8 bases, with 6 bases between. The CDR3 totals 12 residues. Germline lookup yields CDR1 SEHNR and CDR2 FQNEAQ (reference sequence). CDR3: CASSLEIYEQFF. DNA of the CDR3: TGTGCCAGCAGCTTAGAGATTTATGAGCAGTTCTTC.

The chain employs TRBV28 and TRBJ1-1; D not certain. This CDR3 spans 14 amino acids. Germline assignment: CDR1 MDHEN and CDR2 SYDVKM. V was clipped by 5 bases and J by 2 bases, with 12 bases between them. The CDR3 is CASSPLTKNTEAFF. For the CDR3, the DNA is TGTGCCAGCAGTCCATTGACAAAAAACACTGAAGCTTTCTTT.

This clone occurred once. The rearrangement uses TRBV15 and TRBJ1-3; D is unclear. Germline lookup yields CDR1 LNHNV and CDR2 YYDKDF (reference sequence). V was clipped by 3 bases and J by 4 bases, with 7 bases between them. The CDR3 spans 13 residues. The CDR3 here is CATSRGYGNTIYF. The CDR3 DNA sequence: TGTGCCACCAGCAGGGGATACGGAAACACCATATATTTT.

The chain carries TRBV6-5 and TRBJ2-2; D might be TRBD2 (6 bases). The CDR3 runs 15 residues. CDR1 is MNHEY, CDR2 SVGAGI, per germline. With 0 bases removed from V and 7 bases from J, the gap between germline ends came to 12 bases. The CDR3 nucleotides are TGTGCCAGCAGTTACTCTTTCGGGGGTGGCGGGGAGCTGTTTTTT. Its translation: CASSYSFGGGGELFF.

The chain combines TRBV5-1 with TRBJ1-3; D may be TRBD1 (6 bases). This CDR3 spans 15 amino acids. Germline loops: CDR1 SGHRS, CDR2 YFSETQ. The germline V and J ends were trimmed by 4 bases and 2 bases, with 13 bases remaining between them. CDR3 region: CASSPDRPTGNTIYF. CDR3 coding DNA: TGCGCCAGCAGCCCGGACAGACCCACTGGAAACACCATATATTTT.

J is TRBJ2-5 and V is TRBV5-1; either TRBD1 or TRBD2 may supply D (5 bases each). The CDR3 has 16 residues. Trimming shortened V by 4 bases and J by 1 base, and 17 bases separated the two germline ends. From germline, CDR1 is SGHRS and CDR2 YFSETQ. The CDR3 bases are TGCGCCAGCAGCATACAGGCAACGAGGGCCCAAGAGACCCAGTACTTC. Amino acids: CASSIQATRAQETQYF.

V and J are TRBV6-6 and TRBJ2-1, with D possibly matching TRBD2 (5 bases). Trimming took off 7 bases at V and 7 bases at J, with 23 bases between the two ends. The CDR3 totals 16 residues. The germline CDR1 and CDR2 sequences are MNHNY and SVGAGI (reference sequence). CDR3 loop: CASTHSRAEGLNEQFF. The CDR3 coding sequence is TGTGCCAGCACTCATAGTAGGGCAGAGGGTCTTAATGAGCAGTTCTTC.

V gene TRBV4-2 combines with J gene TRBJ1-3; D remains unclear. The ends were cut back, 4 bases at V and 0 bases at J, with 10 bases in the middle. The germline V gene has CDR1 LGHNA and CDR2 YNFKEQ. The CDR3 spans 15 residues. CDR3 protein: CASSLQESSGNTIYF. The CDR3 DNA reads TGTGCCAGCAGCCTGCAGGAGAGCTCTGGAAACACCATATATTTT.

V is TRBV5-5 and J is TRBJ1-1; the D is unclear. Germline V gives CDR1 SGHKS, CDR2 YYEKEE (reference sequence). The CDR3 contains 14 residues. The ends were cut back, 0 bases at V and 5 bases at J, with 11 bases in the middle. The CDR3 DNA sequence: TGTGCCAGCAGCTTGGCACAGCCGGCAACTGAAGCTTTCTTT. It yields the protein CASSLAQPATEAFF.

The genes are TRBV18 and TRBJ2-1; no reliable D call. Germline-derived CDR1 and CDR2 are KGHSH and LQKENI. The V end was cut by 4 bases, the J end by 6 bases, with 7 bases between. This CDR3 has 12 amino acids. DNA for the CDR3: TGTGCCAGCTCACTTTCGGGCAATGAGCAGTTCTTC. Its translation: CASSLSGNEQFF.

CDR3 loop: CASSLVGRDTQYF. CDR3 in DNA: TGTGCCAGCAGCTTAGTGGGCAGGGATACGCAGTATTTT. The rearrangement links TRBV11-2 to TRBJ2-3; D is uncertain. Germline CDR1 reads SGHAT; CDR2 reads FQNNGV. The CDR3 sequence is 13 residues long. Trimming removed 1 base at V and 6 bases at J, with 8 bases between.

This rearrangement joins TRBV29-1 to TRBJ1-5, with a weak D call TRBD1 (5 bases). With 4 bases removed from V and 4 bases from J, the gap between germline ends came to 11 bases. This CDR3 has 13 residues. CDR1 SQVTM and CDR2 ANQGSEA come from the germline V gene. CDR3 DNA sequence: TGCAGCGTTGGTTGGGGGTTGAATCAGCCCCAGCATTTT. Its protein is CSVGWGLNQPQHF.

The chain combines TRBV12-5 with TRBJ1-1; D not resolved. Per the germline V gene, CDR1 is LGHNT and CDR2 is FRNRAP. V was shortened by 6 bases and J by 1 base, with 6 bases between the two germline ends. This CDR3 contains 12 residues. The CDR3 sequence is CASGFGNTEAFF. The CDR3 DNA sequence: TGTGCTAGTGGCTTCGGGAACACTGAAGCTTTCTTT.

The rearrangement uses TRBV19 and TRBJ2-7; D is ambiguous. The V gene's germline CDR1 is LNHDA and CDR2 SQIVND (reference sequence). Between the trimmed V and J ends, which lost 3 bases and 4 bases, there was a span of 10 bases. CDR3 length: 13 residues. The CDR3 nucleotides read TGTGCCAGTAGTATCCTGATGGCTTACGAGCAGTACTTC. Protein: CASSILMAYEQYF.

The rearrangement joins TRBV10-3 to TRBJ1-5; D uncertain. Trimming pared 3 bases from V and 0 bases from J, leaving 0 bases between. Germline CDR1 ENHRY, CDR2 SYGVKD. The CDR3 has 12 residues. The DNA for the CDR3 is TGTGCCATCAGTGATAGCAATCAGCCCCAGCATTTT. This translates into CAISDSNQPQHF.

The genes are TRBV4-1 and TRBJ2-1; D is unclear. Germline loops: CDR1 MGHRA, CDR2 YSYEKL. The CDR3 contains 16 residues. V lost 1 base to trimming and J lost 5 bases, with 15 bases between them. The CDR3 spells CASSQGIGLGNNEQFF. The CDR3 DNA reads TGCGCCAGCAGCCAAGGGATAGGTTTGGGCAACAATGAGCAGTTCTTC.